The 15 T cell receptor beta chains below all came from one sample that was sequenced in a study of T-cell reconstitution after alpha-beta-depleted transplantation in children. Using unique molecular identifiers, the investigators prepared the TCRbeta library. One entry per CDR3 protein, called by TCRdb with MiXCR from the PCR reads. The sample lists about 610,000 distinct CDR3 sequences, roughly a tenth occurring once. The sample here was PBMCs from the stem cell graft donor, taken from the stem cell graft. These receptors all come from a human donor who donated a stem cell graft to a child with acute myeloid leukemia.

This clonotype was counted a single time. V is TRBV4-3 and J is TRBJ2-1; TRBD2 matches at 10 bases. The CDR3 is 16 residues long. Germline V gene lookup returns CDR1 LGHNA and CDR2 YSLEER. The V segment lost 0 bases and the J segment 3 bases; nucleotides outside the gene matches: 2. The CDR3 protein is CASSQDASGSYNEQFF. In DNA, the CDR3 is TGCGCCAGCAGCCAAGATGCTAGCGGGAGCTACAATGAGCAGTTCTTC.

V and J are TRBV7-3 and TRBJ2-3; no definite D call. Germline V gene data show CDR1 as SGHTA and CDR2 as FQGTGA. The V end lost 1 base, the J end lost 4 bases, and 9 bases lay between the germline ends. This CDR3 spans 14 amino acids. For the CDR3, the DNA is TGTGCCAGCAGCTTAATGGTGGGCCCAGATACGCAGTATTTT. Protein product: CASSLMVGPDTQYF.

This clonotype was counted ten times or more. This chain links TRBV7-2 with TRBJ1-1; D remains unclear. The CDR3 consists of 14 residues. Germline assignment: CDR1 SGHTA and CDR2 FQGNSA. Trimming shortened V by 1 base and J by 0 bases, and 6 bases separated the two germline ends. CDR3 sequence: CASSLVGMNTEAFF. The CDR3 coding sequence is TGTGCCAGCAGCTTAGTCGGGATGAACACTGAAGCTTTCTTT.

This clonotype was seen a few times. The chain links TRBV2 to TRBJ1-5; the D gene is possibly TRBD1 (6 bases). Trimming removed 7 bases at V and 1 base at J, with 14 bases between. In germline, CDR1 is SNHLY, CDR2 FYNNEI. The CDR3 consists of 15 residues. The CDR3 loop reads CASTPEGDSNQPQHF. For the CDR3, the DNA is TGTGCCAGCACCCCTGAGGGGGACAGCAATCAGCCCCAGCATTTT.

This clonotype has a handful of counts. The chain uses TRBV5-6 and TRBJ1-2; 10 bases align to TRBD1. This CDR3 is built from 15 residues. J was trimmed by 8 bases and V by 4 bases; bases with no gene match: 11. Germline assignment: CDR1 SGHDT and CDR2 YYEEEE. CDR3 nucleotide sequence: TGTGCCAGCAGCGCCTACCGGGACAGGGGAGTGGGCTACACCTTC. Protein product: CASSAYRDRGVGYTF.

This clonotype occurred many times. This chain connects TRBV18 to TRBJ2-7, with D perhaps matching TRBD1 or TRBD2 (5 bases each). V lost 2 bases and J 3 bases, leaving 8 bases between the germline ends. The V gene's germline CDR1 is KGHSH and CDR2 LQKENI. This CDR3 has 13 residues. The CDR3 loop reads CASSPGTNYEQYF. The CDR3 region has the DNA TGTGCCAGCTCACCAGGGACGAACTACGAGCAGTACTTC. Together with reference TRBV18 and TRBJ2-7, the CDR3 gives the full variable domain: NAGVMQNPRHLVRRRGQEARLRCSPMKGHSHVYWYRQLPEEGLKFMVYLQKENIIDESGMPKERFSAEFPKEGPSILRIQQVVRGDSAAYFCASSPGTNYEQYFGPGTRLTVT.

This CDR3 is CASSQTTGGTEAFF. CDR3 coding DNA: TGCGCCAGCAGCCAGACGACAGGGGGAACTGAAGCTTTCTTT. This chain connects TRBV4-3 to TRBJ1-1, with 9 bases matching TRBD1. The CDR3 has 14 residues. The germline V gene has CDR1 LGHNA and CDR2 YSLEER. The V gene end was trimmed by 3 bases and the J gene end by 5 bases; junction bases not matched to a gene: 4.

The chain employs TRBV6-2 or TRBV6-3 and TRBJ2-2; a weak D match, TRBD2 (5 bases). The CDR3 has 15 amino acids. Per germline, CDR1 MNHEY and CDR2 SVGEGT. The V end was cut by 6 bases, the J end by 0 bases, with 11 bases between. The CDR3 bases are TGTGCCAGCAGAACCGCCGGGACGAACACCGGGGAGCTGTTTTTT. This sequence encodes CASRTAGTNTGELFF.

This chain joins TRBV20-1 and TRBJ2-7; 8 bases are shared with TRBD2. Trimming took 6 bases from V and 5 from J; bases not matched to a gene: 3. The CDR3 has 11 amino acids. Germline V gives CDR1 DFQATT, CDR2 SNEGSKA (reference sequence). The CDR3 coding sequence is TGCAGTGCGCCGGGACTAGACGAGCAGTACTTC. This sequence encodes CSAPGLDEQYF.

The chain is built from TRBV5-1 and TRBJ2-7; TRBD2 matches at 9 bases. The CDR3 sequence is 15 residues long. The germline CDR1 and CDR2 sequences are SGHRS and YFSETQ. V gave up 3 bases and J gave up 4 bases; unmatched junction bases: 8. The CDR3 is CASSYSLAGSYEQYF. CDR3 DNA: TGCGCCAGCAGCTACTCTCTAGCGGGATCATACGAGCAGTACTTC.

The chain joins TRBV11-2 to TRBJ2-3, with 7 bases matching TRBD2. The CDR3 spans 16 residues. Trimming at V came to 4 bases and at J to 6 bases, leaving 13 bases not matched to a gene. In germline, CDR1 is SGHAT, CDR2 FQNNGV. The CDR3 DNA reads as TGTGCCAGCAGCTCCCAATGGGCTAGCGGTGGGGATACGCAGTATTTT. This gives the protein CASSSQWASGGDTQYF.

This clonotype was detected a few times. This chain uses TRBV7-6 with TRBJ1-1; 8 bases match TRBD1. Germline loops: CDR1 SGHVS, CDR2 FNYEAQ. CDR3 length equals 16 residues. Trimming removed 2 bases from V and 1 base from J; junction bases left unmatched: 6. DNA for the CDR3: TGTGCCAGCAGCTTATCAGGGGGCATCGGGAACACTGAAGCTTTCTTT. Translation: CASSLSGGIGNTEAFF.

The chain carries TRBV15 and TRBJ1-5, with D perhaps TRBD1 (5 bases). Between the trimmed V and J ends, which lost 8 bases and 5 bases, there was a span of 22 bases. Germline CDR1 reads LNHNV; CDR2 reads YYDKDF (reference sequence). This CDR3 has 16 amino acids. The CDR3 sequence: CATGGSFSTLHQPQHF. CDR3 DNA sequence: TGTGCCACCGGGGGATCTTTCTCCACGCTCCATCAGCCCCAGCATTTT. Combining the CDR3 with reference TRBV15 and TRBJ1-5 gives the whole variable domain DAMVIQNPRYQVTQFGKPVTLSCSQTLNHNVMYWYQQKSSQAPKLLFHYYDKDFNNEADTPDNFQSRRPNTSFCFLDIRSPGLGDTAMYLCATGGSFSTLHQPQHFGDGTRLSIL.

This clonotype turned up a few times. The chain uses TRBV7-9 and TRBJ1-6; a possible D gene is TRBD1 (5 bases). The CDR3 has 11 residues. Trimming stripped 11 bases from V and 8 bases from J, with 10 bases between. Germline V gene data show CDR1 as SEHNR and CDR2 as FQNEAQ (reference sequence). CDR3 sequence: CAGAGDSPLHF. In DNA, the CDR3 is TGTGCCGGGGCCGGGGATTCACCCCTCCACTTT. The whole variable domain, filled in from reference TRBV7-9 and TRBJ1-6, reads DTGVSQNPRHKITKRGQNVTFRCDPISEHNRLYWYRQTLGQGPEFLTYFQNEAQLEKSRLLSDRFSAERPKGSFSTLEIQRTEQGDSAMYLCAGAGDSPLHFGNGTRLTVT.

V is TRBV5-1 and J is TRBJ1-2; 7 nucleotides align to TRBD1. This CDR3 is 16 amino acids long. The V gene's germline CDR1 is SGHRS and CDR2 YFSETQ. Unmatched junction bases numbered 6, after V lost 1 base and J lost 0 bases. The CDR3 sequence: CASSLRPGGTNYGYTF. The CDR3 coding sequence is TGCGCCAGCAGCTTGAGGCCAGGGGGGACTAACTATGGCTACACCTTC.